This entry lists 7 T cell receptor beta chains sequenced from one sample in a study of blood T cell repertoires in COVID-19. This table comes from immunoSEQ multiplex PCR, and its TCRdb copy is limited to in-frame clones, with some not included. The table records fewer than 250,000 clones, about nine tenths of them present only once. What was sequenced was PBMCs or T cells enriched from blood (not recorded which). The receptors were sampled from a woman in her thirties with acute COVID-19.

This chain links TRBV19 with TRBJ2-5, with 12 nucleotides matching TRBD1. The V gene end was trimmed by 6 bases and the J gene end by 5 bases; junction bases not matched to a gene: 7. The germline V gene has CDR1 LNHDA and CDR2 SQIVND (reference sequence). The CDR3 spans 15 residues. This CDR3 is CASSVTGTGGETQYF. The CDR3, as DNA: TGTGCCAGTAGCGTCACCGGGACAGGGGGCGAGACCCAGTACTTC.

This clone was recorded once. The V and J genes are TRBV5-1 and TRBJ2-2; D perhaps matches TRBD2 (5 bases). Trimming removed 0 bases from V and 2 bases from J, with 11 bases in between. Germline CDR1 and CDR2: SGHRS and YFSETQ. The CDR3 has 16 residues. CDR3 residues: CASSLASGVNTGELFF. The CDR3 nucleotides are TGCGCCAGCAGCTTGGCCTCCGGGGTTAACACCGGGGAGCTGTTTTTT.

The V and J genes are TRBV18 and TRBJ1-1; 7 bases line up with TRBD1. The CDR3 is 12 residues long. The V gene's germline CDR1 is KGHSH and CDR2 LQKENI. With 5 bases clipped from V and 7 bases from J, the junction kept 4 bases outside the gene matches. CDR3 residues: CASSSTGHEAFF. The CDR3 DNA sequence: TGTGCCAGCTCATCGACAGGGCATGAAGCTTTCTTT.

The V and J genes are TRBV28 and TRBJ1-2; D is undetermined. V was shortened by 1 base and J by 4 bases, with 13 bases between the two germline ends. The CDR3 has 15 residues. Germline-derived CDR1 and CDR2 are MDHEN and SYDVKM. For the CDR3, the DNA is TGTGCCAGCAGTTTATCCCCGGGTGCCTCCTATGGCTACACCTTC. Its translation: CASSLSPGASYGYTF.

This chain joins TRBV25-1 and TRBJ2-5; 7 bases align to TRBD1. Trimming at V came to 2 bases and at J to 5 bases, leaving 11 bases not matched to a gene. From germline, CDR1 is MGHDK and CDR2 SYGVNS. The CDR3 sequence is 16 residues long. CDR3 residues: CASSERLRQGWETQYF. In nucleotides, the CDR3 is TGTGCCAGCAGTGAACGACTCAGACAGGGCTGGGAGACCCAGTACTTC.

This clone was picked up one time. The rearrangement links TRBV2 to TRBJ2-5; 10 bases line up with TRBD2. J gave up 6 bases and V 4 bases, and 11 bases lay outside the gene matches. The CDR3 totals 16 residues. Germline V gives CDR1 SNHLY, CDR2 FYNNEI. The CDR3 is CASSGPLSGGAQTQYF. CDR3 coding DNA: TGTGCCAGCAGTGGGCCCTTAAGCGGGGGGGCACAGACCCAGTACTTC.

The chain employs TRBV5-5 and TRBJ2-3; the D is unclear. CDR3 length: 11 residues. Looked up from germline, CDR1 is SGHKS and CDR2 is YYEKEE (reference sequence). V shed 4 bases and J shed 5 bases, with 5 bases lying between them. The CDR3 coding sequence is TGTGCCAGCAGCCGGGTAGATACGCAGTATTTT. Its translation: CASSRVDTQYF.